The clone carrying this TCR beta chain was recorded only once. Germline values: CDR1 LNHDA, CDR2 SQIVND (reference sequence). This CDR3 has 15 residues. V was clipped by 6 bases and J by 8 bases; unmatched bases: 15. This record belongs to a study of shared clonotypes between healthy human individuals. Profiled with immunoSEQ multiplex PCR; TCRdb holds only in-frame clones, not every one. The sample contains 950,000 to 1,100,000 clones, approximately 76% of which appear only once. The split of CD4+ cells yielded CD45RA+ naive and CD45RA-negative memory subsets. The chain recombines TRBV19 with TRBJ1-1, with 7 positions matching TRBD1. This receptor was obtained from a man aged 18-30 years in good health. The sequenced sample was memory CD4+ T cells sorted from blood. The sample's subset: CD45RA-negative fraction. This CDR3 reads CASSPQWTGQTEAFF. The CDR3 bases are TGTGCCAGTAGCCCTCAGTGGACAGGACAAACAGAAGCTTTCTTT.